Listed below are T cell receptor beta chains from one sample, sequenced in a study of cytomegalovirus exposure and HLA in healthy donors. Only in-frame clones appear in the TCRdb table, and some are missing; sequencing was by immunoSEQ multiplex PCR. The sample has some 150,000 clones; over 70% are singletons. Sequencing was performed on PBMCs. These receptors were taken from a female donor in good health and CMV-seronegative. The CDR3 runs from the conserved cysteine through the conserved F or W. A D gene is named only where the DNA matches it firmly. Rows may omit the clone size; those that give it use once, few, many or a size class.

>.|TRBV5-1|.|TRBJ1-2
TGCGCCGGCAGTAAGGAGTCGCCCGATGGCTACACCTTC
CAGSKESPDGYTF
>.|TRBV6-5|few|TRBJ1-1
TGTGCCAGCAGTCGAGATTATGAAGCTTTCTTT
CASSRDYEAFF
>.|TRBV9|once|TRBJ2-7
TGTGCCAGCAGCGTTCGGGACTTTCCCTACGAGCAGTACTTC
CASSVRDFPYEQYF
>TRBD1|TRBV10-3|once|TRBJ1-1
TGTGCCATCACCGAGACAGGGATGAGCGGGAACACTGAAGCTTTCTTT
CAITETGMSGNTEAFF
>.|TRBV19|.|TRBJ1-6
TGTGCCAGTATGACCGGGACTTCTAATTCACCCCTCCACTTT
CASMTGTSNSPLHF
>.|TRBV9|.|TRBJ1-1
TGTGCCAGCAGCGTAGGCGGGAGGGACACTGAAGCTTTCTTT
CASSVGGRDTEAFF
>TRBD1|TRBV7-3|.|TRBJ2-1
TGTGCCAGCAGCTTGTCCGGGACAGCCTCCTACAATGAGCAGTTCTTC
CASSLSGTASYNEQFF
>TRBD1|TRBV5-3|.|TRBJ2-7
TGTGCCAGAAGCCGTGACCGGGACAGGCTACCGGAGTCCTACGAGCAGTACTTC
CARSRDRDRLPESYEQYF
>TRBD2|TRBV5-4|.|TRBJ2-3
TGTGCCAGCAGCTTGAATCGACGGGGGGGCACAGATACGCAGTATTTT
CASSLNRRGGTDTQYF
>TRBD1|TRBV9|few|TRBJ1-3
TGTGCCAGCAGCGGCCGGGACAGGGTATATTCCCCCTCCAATTCTGGAAACACCATATATTTT
CASSGRDRVYSPSNSGNTIYF
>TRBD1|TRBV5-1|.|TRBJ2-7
TGCGCCAGCAGCTCGCCGGGACAGGGGACCTACGAGCAGTACTTC
CASSSPGQGTYEQYF
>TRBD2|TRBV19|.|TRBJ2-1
TGTGCCAGTACTGCGGGGCTAGCGGGTAAGGATGAGCAGTTCTTC
CASTAGLAGKDEQFF
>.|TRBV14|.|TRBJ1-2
TGTGCCAGCAGCCAAGTGGGGACAACAGGGCACACCTTC
CASSQVGTTGHTF
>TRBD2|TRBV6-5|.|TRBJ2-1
TGTGCCAGCAGTTACGGGACTAGCTCCTACAATGAGCAGTTCTTC
CASSYGTSSYNEQFF
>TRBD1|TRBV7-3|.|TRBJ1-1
TGTGCCAGCAGCTCTGGGGGACAGGGGGCGCTTAACACTGAAGCTTTCTTT
CASSSGGQGALNTEAFF
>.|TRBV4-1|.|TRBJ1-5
TGCGCCAGCAGCCAAGATTGGCAGGGGATAGGGGGCAATCAGCCCCAGCATTTT
CASSQDWQGIGGNQPQHF
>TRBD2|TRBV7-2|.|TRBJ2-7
TGTGCCAGCAGCAGCAGGACTAGCGGGGTACCGTACGAGCAGTACTTC
CASSSRTSGVPYEQYF
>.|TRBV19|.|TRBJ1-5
TGTGCCAGTAGTTGGGGGGGTCAAAGCAATCAGCCCCAGCATTTT
CASSWGGQSNQPQHF
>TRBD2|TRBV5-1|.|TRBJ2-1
TGCGCCAGCAGCTTGGCGCTAGCGGGCCCCAACAATGAGCAGTTCTTC
CASSLALAGPNNEQFF
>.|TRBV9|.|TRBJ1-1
TGTGCCAGCAGCCCCGGCGGGATGAACACTGAAGCTTTCTTT
CASSPGGMNTEAFF
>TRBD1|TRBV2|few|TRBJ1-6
TGTGCCAGCAGTGCAGGACAGGGAGGAATAGGATCACCCCTCCACTTT
CASSAGQGGIGSPLHF
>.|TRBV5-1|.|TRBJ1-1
TGCGCCAGCATCGAAGGCGGAAACACTGAAGCTTTCTTT
CASIEGGNTEAFF
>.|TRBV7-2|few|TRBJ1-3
TGTGCCAGCAGCTTACCCCGCCGGGACAGAAACACCATATATTTT
CASSLPRRDRNTIYF
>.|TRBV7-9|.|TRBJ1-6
TGTGCCAGCACCGCCGGGGGGCTCTCCTATAATTCACCCCTCCACTTT
CASTAGGLSYNSPLHF